This record looks at one T cell receptor (beta chain) sequence and its context. This CDR3 region has 14 residues. Trimming removed 7 bases at V and 2 bases at J, with 13 bases between. Germline CDR1 and CDR2: LNHDA and SQIVND (reference sequence). Authors' processing steps: Reference gene primer amplification gave estimated nucleated cell counts. Using immunoSEQ multiplex PCR, the repertoire was profiled, and TCRdb retains in-frame clones only, with some absent. V and J calls and clone size come straight from that table; D and trimming were deduced from the DNA. The sample carries over 65,000 clones, approximately 90% recorded once. These data come from a study of blood T cell repertoires in COVID-19. In the study overall: Whether acute or convalescent, the COVID-19 samples came from the United States, Italy and Spain. PBMCs, B-cell-depleted T cells, or T cells were the source of the cDNA or gDNA that made up the material.

The material sequenced was peripheral blood. The TCR was taken from a woman aged 60-75 years with acute or convalescent COVID-19. The chain carries TRBV19 and TRBJ2-3, with D hard to call. This CDR3 is CASTQSLHTDTQYF. CDR3 sequence (DNA): TGTGCCAGTACGCAGTCCCTCCACACAGATACGCAGTATTTT.